The rows below give T cell receptor beta chains drawn from one sample of a study of T cell responses to AZD1222 COVID-19 vaccine. This table comes from immunoSEQ multiplex PCR, and its TCRdb copy is limited to in-frame clones, with some not included. The data show more than 75,000 clones, with about 90% seen just once and approximately 5.2% held by the top ten. Specimen: peripheral blood, collected on day 0 of AZD1222 vaccination. The receptors shown here come from an adult in good health. Both conserved end residues are trimmed from each CDR3. D genes are given only for firm matches.

V gene: TRBV7-8; D gene: TRBD1; J gene: TRBJ1-6; CDR3 protein: ASSLPDRASSYNSPLH
V gene: TRBV25-1; D gene: .; J gene: TRBJ1-2; CDR3 protein: ASSWAGYYGYT
V gene: TRBV4-1; D gene: .; J gene: TRBJ2-7; CDR3 protein: ASSQGSRRTVYEQY
V gene: TRBV12-3/TRBV12-4; D gene: .; J gene: TRBJ1-5; CDR3 protein: ASSLRLNQPQH
V gene: TRBV27; D gene: TRBD2; J gene: TRBJ2-2; CDR3 protein: ASRILSGITGELF
V gene: TRBV5-1; D gene: TRBD1; J gene: TRBJ1-3; CDR3 protein: ASSLGDRPSLGNTIY
V gene: TRBV7-9; D gene: .; J gene: TRBJ1-5; CDR3 protein: ASSPFNQPQH
V gene: TRBV18; D gene: .; J gene: TRBJ2-2; CDR3 protein: ASSAPNTGELF
V gene: TRBV18; D gene: .; J gene: TRBJ2-7; CDR3 protein: ASSPDRSSYEQY
V gene: TRBV5-1; D gene: .; J gene: TRBJ1-2; CDR3 protein: ASSLVDNYGYT
V gene: TRBV27; D gene: .; J gene: TRBJ2-3; CDR3 protein: ASSFEPTGTDTQY
V gene: TRBV27; D gene: TRBD2; J gene: TRBJ2-7; CDR3 protein: ASGDRGLAGDEQY
V gene: TRBV5-4; D gene: .; J gene: TRBJ1-4; CDR3 protein: ASSVNPGAEGEKLF
V gene: TRBV4-3; D gene: .; J gene: TRBJ1-6; CDR3 protein: ASSQEFLLRGNSPLH
V gene: TRBV28; D gene: .; J gene: TRBJ2-3; CDR3 protein: VSQVPTDTQY
V gene: TRBV5-4; D gene: .; J gene: TRBJ2-2; CDR3 protein: ASSRQSAGTGELF
V gene: TRBV19; D gene: .; J gene: TRBJ1-2; CDR3 protein: ASSTHGTLQGGYT
V gene: TRBV7-9; D gene: .; J gene: TRBJ2-7; CDR3 protein: ASSSAYEQY
V gene: TRBV6-5; D gene: TRBD1; J gene: TRBJ1-2; CDR3 protein: ASSYSQGGNYGYT
V gene: TRBV6-2/TRBV6-3; D gene: .; J gene: TRBJ2-7; CDR3 protein: ASSHLVRSYEQY
V gene: TRBV4-1; D gene: .; J gene: TRBJ2-1; CDR3 protein: ASSQDNREGYEQF
V gene: TRBV4-3; D gene: TRBD1; J gene: TRBJ1-2; CDR3 protein: ASSPTGNGPLFHGYT
V gene: TRBV6-5; D gene: .; J gene: TRBJ2-6; CDR3 protein: ASRGDVSGANVLT
V gene: TRBV6-2/TRBV6-3; D gene: .; J gene: TRBJ2-7; CDR3 protein: ASSYGRTPPREQY
V gene: TRBV11-1; D gene: TRBD1; J gene: TRBJ1-3; CDR3 protein: ASSPRGPGNTIY